The clone carrying this TCR beta chain is a singleton in its sample. Antigen unknown. Documented time point: week 47, end of study. Mutant IDH1 20-mer peptide, at 300 ug, made up each vaccine dose, with topical imiquimod. Patients, over weeks 1, 3, 5, 7, 11, 15, 19 and 23, received a total of eight vaccinations. The CDR3 spans 14 residues. Trimming took 5 bases from V and 3 from J; bases not matched to a gene: 5. Germline V gene data show CDR1 as LGHNA and CDR2 as YNFKEQ. These data come from a study of a mutant IDH1 vaccine in newly diagnosed glioma. Study information: In some groups vaccination began 4-6 weeks post-radiotherapy; others received it with temozolomide. It was radiotherapy, temozolomide, or both that patients received previously, with most receiving both. Week 35 was safety follow-up visit V12; week 47 was end-of-study visit V13.

This table comes from immunoSEQ multiplex PCR, and its TCRdb copy is limited to in-frame clones, with some not included. This table has 35,000 to 40,000 clones, over 70% appearing once. The sequence was obtained from a man aged 40-49 years with glioma. This chain links TRBV4-2 with TRBJ1-1; 8 bases line up with TRBD1. This specimen consisted of PBMCs, obtained from a glioma patient whose treatment included an IDH1 peptide vaccine. CDR3: CASSEKGQDTEAFF. CDR3 in DNA: TGTGCCAGCAGCGAGAAGGGACAGGACACTGAAGCTTTCTTT.